The present T cell receptor (beta chain) was sequenced within a study of blood T cell repertoires in COVID-19. Study in general: Some COVID-19 samples were acute and others convalescent; all came from the United States, Italy and Spain.

Germline CDR1 and CDR2: SEHNR and FQNEAQ (reference sequence). CDR3 length equals 14 residues. V dropped 3 bases and J dropped 3; count of bases not matched to a gene: 4. Across under 25 US areas, participants ranged in age from roughly 18 to 95 years. Resolution of symptoms, clearance, or two negative PCRs was present in recovered Cohort 3 donors. Authors' processing steps: The assay estimated nucleated cells by amplifying reference gene primers. Sequencing used immunoSEQ multiplex PCR; TCRdb keeps in-frame clones, though not all of them. V, J and clone size are those of that table, while D and trimming were read from the DNA. The table records about 220,000 clones, 70% to 85% of them present only once.

The clonotype was recovered from a woman aged 60-75 years who had recovered from COVID-19. Sequencing input: PBMCs or T cells enriched from blood (not recorded which). V and J are TRBV7-9 and TRBJ2-7; the match to TRBD1 covers 8 bases. The CDR3 spells CASSLQGASYEQYF. The CDR3 region has the DNA TGTGCCAGCAGCTTGCAGGGGGCGAGCTACGAGCAGTACTTC. Full variable domain (missing parts from reference TRBV7-9 and TRBJ2-7): DTGVSQNPRHKITKRGQNVTFRCDPISEHNRLYWYRQTLGQGPEFLTYFQNEAQLEKSRLLSDRFSAERPKGSFSTLEIQRTEQGDSAMYLCASSLQGASYEQYFGPGTRLTVT.